The entry below describes one T cell receptor beta chain. The sample comes from a study of cytomegalovirus exposure and HLA in healthy donors. The PCR used 60 Vbeta and 13 Jbeta primers. TCRdb keeps only in-frame clones here, not all; method: immunoSEQ multiplex PCR. The table records more than 110,000 clones, roughly 76% of them present only once. Specimen: PBMCs. The TCR originated in a man between 18 and 29 years old in good health and CMV-seronegative.

The CDR3 sequence: CASSQDSIQETQYF. For the CDR3, the DNA is TGTGCCAGCAGCCAAGACAGTATCCAAGAGACCCAGTACTTC. V is TRBV11-3 and J is TRBJ2-5; D is possibly TRBD1 (5 bases). This CDR3 is built from 14 residues. Germline assignment: CDR1 SGHNT and CDR2 YENEEA. V dropped 5 bases and J dropped 1 base, with 11 bases sitting between them.